Described below is a single T cell receptor beta chain sequence and its context. J lost 4 bases, V lost 6 bases, and 1 base had no gene match. This CDR3 contains 12 residues. The sample comes from a study of control samples from healthy donors and cancer patients. The repertoire was sequenced with immunoSEQ multiplex PCR; TCRdb's copy has only in-frame clones and lacks some. The sample lists about 170,000 clones, 91% seen once, with more than 1.3% in the top ten. The gene calls are TRBV12-3 or TRBV12-4 and TRBJ1-2, with 8 positions matching TRBD1. This receptor was obtained from a woman between 25 and 40 years old in good health. Sequences were obtained from blood. CDR3 loop: CASSTGGYGYTF. The CDR3 DNA reads TGTGCCAGCAGCACAGGGGGCTATGGCTACACCTTC.